What follows are 24 T cell receptor beta chains derived from one specimen sequenced in a study of tumor-infiltrating lymphocytes in primary liver carcinoma. The study co-extracted DNA and RNA from 20-30 mg of unsorted bulk tissue. The template, about 500 ng total RNA, yielded TCR beta cDNA made with a constant-region primer. Three nested multiplex PCR rounds of slightly modified ARM-PCR generated TCR beta libraries. Rounds one and two of PCR, each of roughly 11 cycles, were primed with TRBV1-TRBV30 forward primers and a C-beta reverse primer. TCRdb analysed the multiplex PCR reads with MiXCR anew, one entry per CDR3 protein. The sample lists 150,000 to 200,000 distinct CDR3 sequences; around 85% were seen once. Specimen: tumor tissue from primary liver carcinoma. Every receptor here comes from a man in his forties with primary liver carcinoma and hepatitis B virus infection.

As for this clonotype: A junction end diverges from the germline sequence, so it may reflect a read error. This chain connects TRBV14 to TRBJ2-7; D is tentatively TRBD1 or TRBD2 (5 bases each). Germline V gives CDR1 SGHDN, CDR2 FVKESK. CDR3 length: 15 amino acids. The CDR3 loop is CVSSPSGRKLYEQYF. CDR3 sequence (DNA): TGTGTCAGCAGTCCCTCGGGACGGAAACTATACGAGCAGTACTTC.

On this clonotype itself: The junction departs from germline at one end; a sequencing error may be responsible. This chain links TRBV11-2 with TRBJ2-7; D might be TRBD1 or TRBD2, each matching 5 bases. The J call may be faulty, since TRBJ2-1 better matches the DNA end. Germline V gene data show CDR1 as SGHAT and CDR2 as FQNNGV. The CDR3 runs 15 residues. CDR3 loop: CASSLTLAGASEQFF. The CDR3 DNA sequence: TGTGCAAGCAGCTTAACCCTAGCTGGGGCTAGCGAGCAGTTCTTC.

Concerning this clonotype: At one end the junction does not follow the germline gene, possibly because of a read error. V usage is TRBV6-2 or TRBV6-3 and J usage is TRBJ2-7, with D maybe TRBD2 (5 bases). Germline CDR1 is MNHEY and CDR2 is SVGEGT. CDR3 size: 15 residues. The CDR3 DNA sequence: TGTGCCAGCATTAAGGCCAGCGGTAGGTCCTTCGAGAAGTATTTC. Its protein product is CASIKASGRSFEKYF.

Of note for this clonotype: A read error may produce the germline difference seen at one junction end. V gene TRBV12-3 or TRBV12-4 combines with J gene TRBJ1-2, with D possibly matching TRBD1 (5 bases). The CDR3 has 15 amino acids. Written as DNA, the CDR3 is TGTGCCAGCAGTTTCACCGGGGACCCTAATTATGACTACACCTTC. This translates into CASSFTGDPNYDYTF.

To note about this clonotype: It is likely a read error, because the conserved phenylalanine at the end of the CDR3 is missing. This chain connects TRBV4-1 to TRBJ1-2, with TRBD1 as a possible D gene (5 bases). V was shortened by 1 base and J by 3 bases, with 12 bases between the two germline ends. The CDR3 runs to 15 residues. Germline V gene data show CDR1 as MGHRA and CDR2 as YSYEKL. Here the CDR3 reads CASSQVRGNDYGYTL. The CDR3 DNA reads TGCGCCAGCAGCCAAGTGAGGGGCAATGACTATGGCTACACCTTG.

About this clonotype: Given the absence of the conserved phenylalanine or tryptophan at the CDR3 end, a read error is likely. This sequence joins TRBV29-1 and TRBJ2-2; D is ambiguous. Germline lookup yields CDR1 SQVTM and CDR2 ANQGSEA. The ends were cut back, 8 bases at V and 2 bases at J, with 9 bases in the middle. This CDR3 is 12 amino acids long. CDR3 amino acids: CSIMGNTGELFL. As DNA, the CDR3 is TGCAGCATTATGGGTAACACCGGGGAGCTGTTTTTG.

This chain connects TRBV30 to TRBJ2-7; possibly TRBD2 for D (5 bases). Deletions cut 0 bases from V and 6 bases from J, with 12 bases between. The CDR3 runs 13 residues. Germline lookup yields CDR1 GTSNPN and CDR2 SVGIG (reference sequence). The CDR3 region has the DNA TGTGCCTGGAGTGTACAATCGGGGAGCGAGCAGTACTTC. Translating gives CAWSVQSGSEQYF. Combining the CDR3 with reference TRBV30 and TRBJ2-7 gives the whole variable domain SQTIHQWPATLVQPVGSPLSLECTVEGTSNPNLYWYRQAAGRGLQLLFYSVGIGQISSEVPQNLSASRPQDRQFILSSKKLLLSDSGFYLCAWSVQSGSEQYFGPGTRLTVT.

This clonotype was seen a single time. Compared with germline, one end of the junction differs, possibly owing to a read error. The chain is built from TRBV11-2 and TRBJ2-3; D gene unclear. Germline CDR1 is SGHAT and CDR2 is FQNNGV. The CDR3 totals 16 residues. CDR3 DNA sequence: TGTGGCAGCAGCCAGGAAACTGGTAGGGTCGGAGATACGCAGTATTTT. Amino acids: CGSSQETGRVGDTQYF.

With respect to this clonotype: One junction end does not reproduce the germline sequence, and a read error may be involved. The J gene is TRBJ1-6, the V gene TRBV6-1, with unresolved D. This CDR3 is built from 15 residues. Germline V gene data show CDR1 as MNHNS and CDR2 as SASEGT. The CDR3 sequence is CASSDNGRNNSSLHF. The DNA of the CDR3 is TGTGCCAGCAGTGACAACGGAAGGAATAATTCATCCCTTCACTTT.

V gene TRBV29-1 combines with J gene TRBJ2-7, with TRBD1 identical over 9 bases. Germline V gene data show CDR1 as SQVTM and CDR2 as ANQGSEA. The CDR3 runs to 13 residues. V gave up 6 bases and J gave up 11 bases; unmatched junction bases: 14. The CDR3 sequence: CSVIGTGRGEEYF. CDR3 coding DNA: TGCAGCGTAATCGGGACAGGGAGGGGAGAGGAGTACTTC.

The sample holds a few counts of this clonotype. J is TRBJ1-2 and V is TRBV29-1; D remains unclear. Germline V gene sequence: CDR1 SQVTM, CDR2 ANQGSEA. CDR3 size: 13 residues. CDR3 loop: CSIPAASADGYTF. The CDR3 DNA sequence: TGCAGTATTCCAGCGGCCTCGGCGGACGGCTACACCTTC.

A word on this clonotype: Its ends do not fully match the called genes, so a read error is possible. J is TRBJ2-7 and V is TRBV11-2, with D perhaps matching TRBD1 (6 bases). This CDR3 comprises 14 residues. Germline V gene data show CDR1 as SGHAT and CDR2 as FQNNGV. CDR3 bases: TGTGCCAGCAGCCCCTCCGGACAGCCCTACGAGCGGTACTTC. It translates to CASSPSGQPYERYF.

With respect to this clonotype: Germline and junction disagree at one end, which may indicate a read error. The CDR3 is CSAQGQDNTGELLF. CDR3 sequence (DNA): TGCAGCGCCCAAGGACAGGATAACACCGGGGAGCTGTTGTTT. V usage is TRBV29-1 and J usage is TRBJ2-2, with 7 bases fitting TRBD1. The CDR3 runs 14 residues. The germline gives CDR1 SQVTM, CDR2 ANQGSEA.

With regard to this clonotype: An end of the junction does not agree with germline; a read error may underlie this. The chain carries TRBV6-1 and TRBJ2-3; perhaps TRBD2 as D (6 bases). The CDR3 consists of 16 residues. CDR1 MNHNS and CDR2 SASEGT come from the germline V gene. CDR3 sequence: CASNERWGLRTDTQYF. The CDR3 coding sequence is TGTGCCAGCAATGAAAGGTGGGGACTTCGCACAGATACGCAGTATTTT.

Of note for this clonotype: One end of the junction fails to match germline, which may point to a read error. J is TRBJ2-2 and V is TRBV10-1; 10 bases agree with TRBD2. CDR1 is WNHNN, CDR2 SYGVQD, per germline (reference sequence). The CDR3 is made up of 17 amino acids. The CDR3 is CTSSGSSGSLATGKLFF. CDR3 DNA: TGCACCAGCAGTGGGTCTAGCGGGAGCCTAGCGACCGGGAAGCTGTTTTTT.

This clonotype was observed a single time. CDR3 DNA sequence: TGTGCCAACGCTCAATGGGGGACAGCCCACAAGCAGTACTTC. This gives the protein CANAQWGTAHKQYF. The chain carries TRBV6-5 and TRBJ2-7, with TRBD1 identical over 7 bases. CDR3 length: 14 residues. V was pared by 10 bases and J by 8 bases, with 17 bases of the junction left unmatched. In germline, CDR1 is MNHEY, CDR2 SVGAGI.

The V and J genes are TRBV5-1 and TRBJ2-7; possible D gene TRBD1, 5 bases. Per the germline V gene, CDR1 is SGHRS and CDR2 is YFSETQ. V was pared by 5 bases and J by 1 base, with 13 bases between. The CDR3 length is 14 residues. As DNA, the CDR3 is TGCGCCAGCAGTCTACAGGACCAGTCCTACGAGCAGTACTTC. Translation gives CASSLQDQSYEQYF.

A remark on this clonotype: One end of the junction varies from germline; a read error may be responsible. This chain connects TRBV5-1 to TRBJ2-3; D unclear. The germline gives CDR1 SGHRS, CDR2 YFSETQ. This CDR3 region has 15 residues. CDR3 amino acids: CASSLASAITDTQYF. The CDR3 region has the DNA TGCGCCAGCAGCTTGGCCAGCGCCATCACAGACACGCAGTATTTT.

A few counts support this clonotype. One end of the junction fails to match germline, which may point to a read error. The V and J genes are TRBV12-3 or TRBV12-4 and TRBJ2-7, with 9 positions matching TRBD2. CDR3 length equals 13 residues. In DNA form, the CDR3 reads TGTGCCAGCAGTCTAGCGGGACCCTACGAGCAGTACTTC. It translates to CASSLAGPYEQYF.

Details on this clonotype: It is likely a read error, because the conserved phenylalanine at the end of the CDR3 is missing. The limits of the CDR3 on the DNA are not certain, so only TCRdb's listed CDR3 is given. The chain is built from TRBV29-1 and TRBJ2-1; the table's D call, TRBD1, has no DNA check behind it. The germline gives CDR1 SQVTM, CDR2 ANQGSEA. The CDR3 spans 12 residues, counting both ends. The chain's CDR3 is CSVGQIGNEHFL.

On this clonotype: The germline gene is not matched at one end of the junction; a read error may be the cause. The chain combines TRBV5-5 with TRBJ2-1; 7 bases line up with TRBD2. Germline values: CDR1 SGHKS, CDR2 YYEKEE (reference sequence). The CDR3 is 15 residues long. The CDR3 DNA follows: TGTGCCGGCAGCACATCGAGCGGGATCTACAATGAGCAGTTCTTC. Translated: CAGSTSSGIYNEQFF.

In the case of this clonotype: This sequence may be a read error, since a much larger clone differs from it by one base. The rearrangement uses TRBV30 and TRBJ2-2; 8 nucleotides match TRBD1. The CDR3 is 15 amino acids. The germline CDR1 and CDR2 sequences are GTSNPN and SVGIG (reference sequence). The junction had 11 bases not matched to a gene; V was cut back by 4 bases and J by 7 bases. Written as DNA, the CDR3 is TGTGCCTGGAATGGGCCAGGGGGCTTTGTCGGGGAGCTGTTTTTT. Protein product: CAWNGPGGFVGELFF. Complete variable domain (other parts from reference TRBV30 and TRBJ2-2): SQTIHQWPATLVQPVGSPLSLECTVEGTSNPNLYWYRQAAGRGLQLLFYSVGIGQISSEVPQNLSASRPQDRQFILSSKKLLLSDSGFYLCAWNGPGGFVGELFFGEGSRLTVL.

Comment on this clonotype: The junction shows a germline mismatch at one end, possibly a read error. V usage is TRBV6-1 and J usage is TRBJ2-5; perhaps TRBD1 as D (5 bases). The CDR3 sequence is 13 residues long. Per germline, CDR1 MNHNS and CDR2 SASEGT. Here the CDR3 reads CANSVRGAETRYF. The CDR3 DNA reads as TGTGCCAACAGTGTAAGGGGTGCAGAAACCCGGTACTTC.

This clonotype has only one observation. A read error is likely, as this CDR3 ends without the conserved phenylalanine or tryptophan. The chain links TRBV11-2 to TRBJ2-4; D uncertain. The V gene's germline CDR1 is SGHAT and CDR2 FQNNGV. The CDR3 sequence is 15 residues long. The CDR3 sequence: CGSTTSAVTKNIQYY. CDR3 in DNA: TGTGGCAGCACCACTTCGGCGGTAACCAAAAACATTCAGTACTAC.